The T cell receptor beta chain described here comes from a study of T cells after somatic rescue of genetic block. Data came from immunoSEQ multiplex PCR; TCRdb stores just in-frame clones and leaves some out. This sample yields about 14,000 clones, of which approximately 79% are seen a single time; around 20% belongs to the top ten. The ends were cut back, 8 bases at V and 2 bases at J, with 13 bases in the middle. The length of the CDR3 is 13 residues. Germline V gene sequence: CDR1 MDHEN, CDR2 SYDVKM. This clone was seen more than once but under ten times. The chain joins TRBV28 to TRBJ2-7; D may correspond to TRBD1 or TRBD2 (6 bases each). The source material was peripheral blood mononuclear cells (PBMCs). The origin of this receptor is a boy aged 5-17 years. Here the CDR3 reads CASLGGGTYEQYF. The CDR3 DNA reads TGTGCCAGCTTGGGGGGCGGCACCTACGAGCAGTACTTC.